The clone carrying this TCR beta chain has a single count. The antigen is undetermined. Germline V lookup: CDR1 KGHSH, CDR2 LQKENI. With 3 bases removed from V and 4 bases from J, the gap between germline ends came to 19 bases. This CDR3 is 17 amino acids long. The entry originates in a study of cytomegalovirus exposure and HLA in healthy donors. 13 Jbeta primers and 60 Vbeta primers were used for the PCR. Using immunoSEQ multiplex PCR, the repertoire was profiled, and TCRdb retains in-frame clones only, with some absent. The data contain about 130,000 clones, about 85% of them singletons. Study observations and caveats: In vitro, three CMV-associated chains proved specific for CMV antigens.

Sequencing was carried out using PBMCs. The chain recombines TRBV18 with TRBJ1-3; TRBD1 might be the D (6 bases). The TCR originated in a woman in her thirties in good health and CMV-seropositive. In DNA, the CDR3 is TGTGCCAGCTCACCCCCTCAAGGGGGAGTCCTCGGAAACACCATATATTTT. Amino acids: CASSPPQGGVLGNTIYF.